This TCR beta chain comes out of a study of T cell repertoires in cytomegalovirus infection. The CDR3 runs 13 residues. V lost 5 bases and J lost 5, with 12 bases in between. CDR1 is MRHNA, CDR2 SNTAGT, per germline. From the reads, TCRdb called clonotypes with MiXCR, one entry per CDR3 protein. The sample consists of about 920,000 distinct CDR3 sequences, roughly 31% of them appearing once. A word on this clonotype: Its target is unknown.

The V and J genes are TRBV6-4 and TRBJ2-5; D gene ambiguous. This TCR was sampled from a human donor in good health (CMV status not recorded). Some clones in this sample may be carry-over from other donors' samples. The sample here was cultured CD8+ T cells from PBMCs, taken from culture after CMV antigen stimulation. The CDR3 reads CASSPVLGETQYF. In DNA form, the CDR3 reads TGTGCCAGCAGTCCGGTCCTAGGCGAGACCCAGTACTTC.